The T cell receptor beta chain under discussion was sequenced for a study of a mutant IDH1 vaccine in newly diagnosed glioma. Remarks on this clone: The target antigen is unknown.

This table comes from immunoSEQ multiplex PCR, and its TCRdb copy is limited to in-frame clones, with some not included. The sample records fewer than 35,000 clones, approximately 87% being singletons. Time point meaning: week 23, last vaccination. The investigators gave 300 ug of mutant IDH1 20-mer peptide in each vaccine dose, together with topical imiquimod. This CDR3 is built from 17 residues. Per the germline V gene, CDR1 is SGHAT and CDR2 is FQNNGV. The specimen comprised PBMCs, sampled from a glioma patient whose treatment included an IDH1 peptide vaccine. V usage is TRBV11-2 and J usage is TRBJ2-5, with a weak D call TRBD1 (6 bases). Matching the DNA end better, TRBJ2-7 makes the J call doubtful. This clonotype was obtained from a man aged 40-49 years with glioma. CDR3 in DNA: TGTGCCAGCAGCTTTTCGGACAGCGTCGTTTCTTCCTACGAGCAGTACTTC. The encoded protein is CASSFSDSVVSSYEQYF.